This TCR beta chain was documented in a study of cytomegalovirus exposure and HLA in healthy donors. The study, taken as a whole, reports: Exclusion applied to some V segments, including TRBV6-2 and TRBV6-3, as they were indistinguishable. Sequencing likely caused a cluster of highly shared sequence variants.

The CDR3 extends over 14 amino acids. CDR1 is MNHEY, CDR2 SMNVEV, per germline (reference sequence). The V segment lost 2 bases and the J segment 7 bases; nucleotides outside the gene matches: 8. This clone occurred a few times. Its antigen is not known. 60 Vbeta and 13 Jbeta primers were used in PCR. The table came from immunoSEQ multiplex PCR; TCRdb's copy has only in-frame clones and leaves some out. The sample consists of about 140,000 clones, roughly three quarters of them appearing once. The TCR comes from a woman in her forties or fifties in good health and CMV-seronegative. Source material: PBMCs. V usage is TRBV27 and J usage is TRBJ2-7; TRBD2 agrees at 7 bases. The CDR3 region is CASSLAGDLGEQYF. The CDR3, as DNA: TGTGCCAGCAGTTTAGCGGGGGATCTAGGGGAGCAGTACTTC.